Shown below are 23 T cell receptor beta chains from a single sample sequenced in a study of blood T cell repertoires in COVID-19. Measured with immunoSEQ multiplex PCR; TCRdb has only the in-frame clones, and not every one. The sample carries 95,000 to 150,000 clones, 82% recorded once. The sample was peripheral blood. The receptors here all came from a woman aged 70 to 79 with acute or convalescent COVID-19.

V usage is TRBV5-4 and J usage is TRBJ1-2; TRBD1 is a possible D gene (6 bases). CDR1 is SGHNT and CDR2 is YYREEE in the germline V gene (reference sequence). This CDR3 spans 14 amino acids. Trimming left V 5 bases short and J 2 bases short, with 13 bases between. CDR3 amino acids: CASREQGGNYGYTF. The DNA of the CDR3 is TGTGCCAGCAGAGAACAGGGAGGGAACTATGGCTACACCTTC.

The rearrangement links TRBV7-2 to TRBJ1-3, with TRBD1 as a possible D gene (5 bases). CDR1 is SGHTA and CDR2 is FQGNSA in the germline V gene. The CDR3 is 16 residues long. V lost 5 bases and J lost 2, with 16 bases in between. The CDR3 coding sequence is TGTGCCAGCAGCCAGAGGCAGGGAACGGCTGGAAACACCATATATTTT. It encodes CASSQRQGTAGNTIYF.

V is TRBV20-1 and J is TRBJ2-1; 10 positions agree with TRBD2. This CDR3 is built from 20 residues. With V trimmed by 3 bases and J by 3 bases, 20 bases remained unmatched. Germline CDR1 and CDR2: DFQATT and SNEGSKA (reference sequence). In DNA form, the CDR3 reads TGCAGTGCTAGTTATATAGCGCGTTCGGCTAGCGGGGGACACTACAATGAGCAGTTCTTC. It codes for CSASYIARSASGGHYNEQFF.

This chain joins TRBV4-3 and TRBJ1-1; maybe TRBD1 (5 bases). The V gene lost 5 bases and the J gene lost 4 bases, with 14 bases spanning the gap. The germline CDR1 and CDR2 sequences are LGHNA and YSLEER. CDR3 length: 14 amino acids. The CDR3 DNA reads TGCGCCAGCAGCTCACAGGTCTTTGGCACTGAAGCTTTCTTT. Residues: CASSSQVFGTEAFF.

This chain links TRBV5-6 with TRBJ2-7; TRBD2 is a possible D gene (6 bases). CDR3 length: 13 amino acids. From germline, CDR1 is SGHDT and CDR2 YYEEEE. Deletions cut 3 bases from V and 3 bases from J, with 10 bases between. CDR3 DNA: TGTGCCAGCAGCTCGTGGGGACTCTACGAGCAGTACGTC. This codes for CASSSWGLYEQYV.

The chain combines TRBV6-6 with TRBJ2-1; D call uncertain. Germline loops: CDR1 MNHNY, CDR2 SVGAGI (reference sequence). The CDR3 is made up of 15 amino acids. V shed 5 bases and J shed 4 bases, with 15 bases lying between them. CDR3 sequence: CASSPLVPQYNEQFF. The CDR3 nucleotides read TGTGCCAGCAGTCCCCTGGTGCCACAATACAATGAGCAGTTCTTC.

The CDR3 here is CASSESQGQETQYF. Here the CDR3 DNA reads TGCGCCAGCAGTGAGTCCCAGGGACAAGAGACCCAGTACTTC. The V gene is TRBV10-2, the J gene TRBJ2-5; D possibly corresponds to TRBD1 (5 bases). CDR3 length: 14 amino acids. Germline assignment: CDR1 WSHSY and CDR2 SAAADI. V was clipped by 0 bases and J by 2 bases, with 7 bases between them.

There are a few counts of this clone. The rearrangement uses TRBV19 and TRBJ1-2, with a tentative D call TRBD1 (5 bases). CDR1 is LNHDA and CDR2 is SQIVND in the germline V gene (reference sequence). The V and J ends lost 10 bases and 4 bases respectively, with 22 bases between them. CDR3 length: 15 amino acids. CDR3 region: CATIPPGTGGYGYTF. The CDR3 nucleotides read TGTGCCACTATCCCCCCGGGGACGGGGGGCTATGGCTACACCTTC.

The chain has TRBV6-6 and TRBJ2-3; 13 bases align to TRBD2. There are 15 residues in the CDR3. Trimming took 5 bases from V and 6 from J; bases not matched to a gene: 5. From germline, CDR1 is MNHNY and CDR2 SVGAGI (reference sequence). The CDR3 DNA reads TGTGCCAGCAGTCCGACTAGCGGGGGGTGGGATACGCAGTATTTT. Its translation: CASSPTSGGWDTQYF.

The chain carries TRBV27 and TRBJ1-6, with D perhaps TRBD1 (5 bases). Germline V gene sequence: CDR1 MNHEY, CDR2 SMNVEV (reference sequence). The CDR3 has 18 amino acids. V lost 8 bases to trimming and J lost 2 bases, with 22 bases between them. The CDR3 spells CASGRNRGGPTYNSPLHF. The CDR3, as DNA: TGTGCCAGCGGCCGGAATCGGGGGGGTCCCACCTATAATTCACCCCTCCACTTT.

The chain uses TRBV27 and TRBJ2-7, with D possibly TRBD2 on 5 matching bases. CDR3 length equals 17 residues. The V end was cut by 1 base, the J end by 3 bases, with 19 bases between. Germline loops: CDR1 MNHEY, CDR2 SMNVEV (reference sequence). CDR3 DNA: TGTGCCAGCAGTTTATTCCCTGAGAACAGCGGAAGCTACGAGCAGTACTTC. It encodes CASSLFPENSGSYEQYF.

This rearrangement joins TRBV9 to TRBJ2-7; a possible D gene is TRBD2 (6 bases). Germline assignment: CDR1 SGDLS and CDR2 YYNGEE. V dropped 0 bases and J dropped 2 bases, with 12 bases sitting between them. This CDR3 is 15 amino acids long. CDR3 sequence: CASSVVRGTTYEQYV. The CDR3, as DNA: TGTGCCAGCAGCGTAGTTCGGGGGACCACCTACGAGCAGTACGTC.

In this sample, this clone turned up many times. This sample also contains other DNA sequences that code for the same CDR3. The chain links TRBV27 to TRBJ1-2; 7 nucleotides line up with TRBD1. The CDR3 is 14 residues long. The V segment lost 2 bases and the J segment 5 bases; nucleotides outside the gene matches: 5. CDR1 and CDR2 (germline): MNHEY, SMNVEV (reference sequence). CDR3 sequence reads: CASSLQGGRYGYTF. CDR3 nucleotides: TGTGCCAGCAGTTTACAAGGGGGCAGGTATGGCTACACCTTC.

The J gene is TRBJ1-6, the V gene TRBV19, with TRBD1 matching over 9 bases. V shed 2 bases and J 10 bases; nucleotides not matched to a gene: 6. The CDR3 runs 15 residues. In germline, CDR1 is LNHDA, CDR2 SQIVND (reference sequence). This CDR3 is CASSINGQGRSPLHF. DNA of the CDR3: TGTGCCAGTAGTATAAACGGACAGGGGCGGTCACCCCTCCACTTT.

This clone has just a few counts. The same CDR3 also results from other DNA sequences found in this sample. This rearrangement joins TRBV6-5 to TRBJ1-1; 10 positions agree with TRBD1. This CDR3 contains 14 residues. J gave up 1 base and V 6 bases, and 2 bases lay outside the gene matches. Per the germline V gene, CDR1 is MNHEY and CDR2 is SVGAGI. The CDR3 loop reads CASRRDRGNTEAFF. In DNA form, the CDR3 reads TGTGCCAGCAGGAGGGACAGGGGGAACACTGAAGCTTTCTTT.

The chain joins TRBV23-1 to TRBJ1-3; D is uncertain. TRBV23-1 is flagged as an ORF with uncertain function. The germline V and J ends were trimmed by 1 base and 1 base, with 14 bases remaining between them. This CDR3 is built from 17 residues. The CDR3 bases are TGCGCCAGCAGTCAATACGGTACTAATTTATCTGGAAACACCATATATTTT. Encoded protein: CASSQYGTNLSGNTIYF.

This sequence joins TRBV7-3 and TRBJ2-1; TRBD2 aligns across 15 bases. V shed 5 bases and J 2 bases; nucleotides not matched to a gene: 7. Germline CDR1 SGHTA, CDR2 FQGTGA. There are 18 residues in the CDR3. DNA of the CDR3: TGTGCCAGCAGCAGGTACGGGACTAGCGGGGGGACCTACAATGAGCAGTTCTTC. Encoded protein: CASSRYGTSGGTYNEQFF. The entire variable domain, with the rest obtained from reference TRBV7-3 and TRBJ2-1, is as follows: GAGVSQTPSNKVTEKGKYVELRCDPISGHTALYWYRQSLGQGPEFLIYFQGTGAADDSGLPNDRFFAVRPEGSVSTLKIQRTERGDSAVYLCASSRYGTSGGTYNEQFFGPGTRLTVL.

Concerning this clone itself: No DNA is shown, since the ends of the CDR3 on it are uncertain; the CDR3 is the one TCRdb lists. The rearrangement links TRBV30 to TRBJ1-2; the table's D call, TRBD1, has no DNA check behind it. Germline lookup yields CDR1 GTSNPN and CDR2 SVGIG (reference sequence). The CDR3 has 12 residues if both end residues are counted. The CDR3 sequence is CAWAPGTGEITF.

This clone came up a few times. The chain employs TRBV28 and TRBJ2-5; 10 nucleotides line up with TRBD2. V shed 9 bases, J shed 2 bases, and the junction held 6 bases outside the gene matches. There are 14 residues in the CDR3. Per the germline V gene, CDR1 is MDHEN and CDR2 is SYDVKM. CDR3 nucleotides: TGTGCCAGTTGGGAGCGGGGGGGACAAGAGACCCAGTACTTC. Its protein is CASWERGGQETQYF.

In this sample, this clone turned up a few times. This sequence joins TRBV5-1 and TRBJ2-5, with 13 bases that match TRBD2. The CDR3 is 16 amino acids. CDR1 and CDR2 (germline): SGHRS, YFSETQ. V gave up 3 bases and J gave up 4 bases; unmatched junction bases: 6. The CDR3 loop reads CASSSNRLAGGETQYF. The CDR3, as DNA: TGCGCCAGCAGCTCAAACCGACTAGCGGGGGGAGAGACCCAGTACTTC.

In the case of this clone: Other nucleotide sequences in the sample specify the same CDR3. The chain recombines TRBV6-5 with TRBJ1-1; D gene uncertain. Per germline, CDR1 MNHEY and CDR2 SVGAGI. The CDR3 covers 14 residues. V was clipped by 0 bases and J by 0 bases, with 5 bases between them. Written as DNA, the CDR3 is TGTGCCAGCAGTTACTCAACTATGAACACTGAAGCTTTCTTT. Protein: CASSYSTMNTEAFF.

The chain uses TRBV6-6 and TRBJ2-5, with TRBD1 identical over 7 bases. J gave up 1 base and V 6 bases, and 2 bases lay outside the gene matches. Germline-derived CDR1 and CDR2 are MNHNY and SVGAGI (reference sequence). The CDR3 totals 13 residues. As DNA, the CDR3 is TGTGCCAGCAGAAGGGGGCTCCAAGAGACCCAGTACTTC. As protein: CASRRGLQETQYF.

This chain connects TRBV5-6 to TRBJ1-4; unclear D gene. V shed 0 bases and J shed 0 bases, with 9 bases lying between them. CDR3 size: 16 residues. In germline, CDR1 is SGHDT, CDR2 YYEEEE. The CDR3 loop reads CASSLARRATNEKLFF. CDR3 bases: TGTGCCAGCAGCTTGGCCCGACGGGCAACTAATGAAAAACTGTTTTTT.